This T cell receptor (beta chain) was recovered during a study of T cell responses to AZD1222 COVID-19 vaccine. Assay used: immunoSEQ multiplex PCR; TCRdb lists only in-frame clones, some missing. The sample has fewer than 120,000 clones, 87% seen once; the top ten hold about 3.3%. Overall study results and limits: All repertoire sampling was performed exclusively after the peak T cell response. Females made up more of the donors, who were largely white British, and clonal diversity may have come out too low. Among AZD1222 vaccinees, only five or six were seropositive at baseline. Unmutated regions of variants are reportedly targeted by nearly half of spike-specific TCRs.

This clone was found a few times. Its antigen is undetermined. This TCR derives from an adult in good health. The sequencing here drew on peripheral blood, taken on day 0 of AZD1222 vaccination.

The CDR3 DNA reads TGCAGCGGTGCACAGGCCGTCGTAGAGACCCAGTACTTC. Its translation: CSGAQAVVETQYF. The gene calls are TRBV29-1 and TRBJ2-5, with D perhaps TRBD1 (5 bases). Germline CDR1 reads SQVTM; CDR2 reads ANQGSEA. V was trimmed by 7 bases and J by 4 bases, leaving 16 bases between them. This CDR3 comprises 13 residues.